The entry below gives a single TCR beta chain sequence along with its context. As yet, its antigen is unknown. The junction differs from germline at one of its ends, possibly a read error. Every donor was a healthy person donating bone marrow. Vbeta (60) and Jbeta (13) primers were used in the PCR. The repertoire was sequenced with immunoSEQ multiplex PCR; TCRdb's copy has only in-frame clones and lacks some. The profile shows some 70,000 clones, 81% of them singletons. The source of the sample is a study of cytomegalovirus exposure and HLA in healthy donors. At the level of the study: Roughly 179 million T cells yielded about 120 million unique TCR beta sequences, as an earlier analysis found.

General observations from the study: The study found most TCR sequences rare, yet found some public TCRs in many donors. In an earlier analysis, most TCR beta V segments were productive about 87% or about 30% of the time.

The receptor was isolated from a human donor in good health. Sequencing was carried out using PBMCs.

Here the CDR3 reads CDSSLGTGRNTGELFF. CDR3 nucleotide sequence: TGTGACAGCAGCCTTGGGACAGGGAGGAATACCGGGGAGCTGTTTTTT. This rearrangement joins TRBV7-3 to TRBJ2-2, with 9 bases lining up with TRBD1. The V gene's germline CDR1 is SGHTA and CDR2 FQGTGA. The CDR3 runs to 16 residues.